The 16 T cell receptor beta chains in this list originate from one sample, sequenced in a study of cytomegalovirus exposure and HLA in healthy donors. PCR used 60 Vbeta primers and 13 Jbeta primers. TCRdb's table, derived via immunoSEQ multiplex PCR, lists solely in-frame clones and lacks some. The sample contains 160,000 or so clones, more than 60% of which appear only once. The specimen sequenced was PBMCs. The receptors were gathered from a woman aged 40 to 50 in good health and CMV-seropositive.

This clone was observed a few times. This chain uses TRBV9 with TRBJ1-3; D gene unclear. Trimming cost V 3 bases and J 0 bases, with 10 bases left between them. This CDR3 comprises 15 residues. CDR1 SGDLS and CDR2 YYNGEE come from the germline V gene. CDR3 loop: CASSAYSSSGNTIYF. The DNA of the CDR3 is TGTGCCAGCAGCGCCTATTCTAGCTCTGGAAACACCATATATTTT.

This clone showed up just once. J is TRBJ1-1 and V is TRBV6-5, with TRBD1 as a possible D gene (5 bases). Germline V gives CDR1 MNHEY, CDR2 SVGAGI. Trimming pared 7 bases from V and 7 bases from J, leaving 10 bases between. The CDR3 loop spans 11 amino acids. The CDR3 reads CASNRQNEAFF. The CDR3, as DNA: TGTGCCAGCAATCGACAGAATGAAGCTTTCTTT.

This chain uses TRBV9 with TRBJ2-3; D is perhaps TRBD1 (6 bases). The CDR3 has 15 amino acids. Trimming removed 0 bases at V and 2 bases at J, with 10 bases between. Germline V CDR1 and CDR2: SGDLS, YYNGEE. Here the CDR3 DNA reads TGTGCCAGCAGCGTAGGGCAGGGGTTCACAGATACGCAGTATTTT. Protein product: CASSVGQGFTDTQYF.

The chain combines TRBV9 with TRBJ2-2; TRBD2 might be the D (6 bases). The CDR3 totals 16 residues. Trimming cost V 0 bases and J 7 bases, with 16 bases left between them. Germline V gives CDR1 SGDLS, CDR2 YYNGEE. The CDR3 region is CASSVAYDSGYGELFF. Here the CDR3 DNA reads TGTGCCAGCAGCGTAGCTTACGATAGCGGCTACGGGGAGCTGTTTTTT. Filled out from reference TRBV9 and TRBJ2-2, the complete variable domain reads DSGVTQTPKHLITATGQRVTLRCSPRSGDLSVYWYQQSLDQGLQFLIQYYNGEERAKGNILERFSAQQFPDLHSELNLSSLELGDSALYFCASSVAYDSGYGELFFGEGSRLTVL.

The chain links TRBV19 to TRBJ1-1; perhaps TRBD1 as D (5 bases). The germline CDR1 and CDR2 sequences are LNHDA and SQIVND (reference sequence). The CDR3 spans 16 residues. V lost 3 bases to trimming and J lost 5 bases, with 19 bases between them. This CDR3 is CASSMGTTIRGTEAFF. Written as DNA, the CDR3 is TGTGCCAGTAGTATGGGCACAACCATTAGGGGAACTGAAGCTTTCTTT.

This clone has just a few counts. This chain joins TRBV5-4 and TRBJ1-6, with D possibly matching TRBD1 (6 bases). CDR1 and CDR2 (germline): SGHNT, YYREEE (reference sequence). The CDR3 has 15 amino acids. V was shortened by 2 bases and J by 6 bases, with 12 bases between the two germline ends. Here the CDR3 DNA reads TGTGCCAGCAGCTTCAGGGGCGGATTTAATTCACCCCTCCACTTT. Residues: CASSFRGGFNSPLHF.

The DNA of the CDR3 is TGTGCCCGCTCGTGGGGGCAGGCAGATACGCAGTATTTT. It yields the protein CARSWGQADTQYF. The rearrangement uses TRBV30 and TRBJ2-3, with D perhaps matching TRBD1 (6 bases). CDR3 length: 13 amino acids. V lost 8 bases, J lost 4 bases, and 16 bases lay in between. The germline V gene has CDR1 GTSNPN and CDR2 SVGIG (reference sequence).

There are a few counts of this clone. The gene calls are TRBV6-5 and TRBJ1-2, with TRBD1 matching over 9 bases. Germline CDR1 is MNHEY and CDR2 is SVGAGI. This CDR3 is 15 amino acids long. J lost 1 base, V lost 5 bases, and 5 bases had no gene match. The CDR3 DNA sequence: TGTGCCAGCAGTAGGGGGACAGGGATTAACTATGGCTACACCTTC. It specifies CASSRGTGINYGYTF.

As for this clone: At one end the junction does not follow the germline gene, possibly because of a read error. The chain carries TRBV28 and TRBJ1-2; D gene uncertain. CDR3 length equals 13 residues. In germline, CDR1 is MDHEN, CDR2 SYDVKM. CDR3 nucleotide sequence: TGTGCCAGCACCACAACGAGGAACTATGGCGACACCTTC. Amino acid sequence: CASTTTRNYGDTF.

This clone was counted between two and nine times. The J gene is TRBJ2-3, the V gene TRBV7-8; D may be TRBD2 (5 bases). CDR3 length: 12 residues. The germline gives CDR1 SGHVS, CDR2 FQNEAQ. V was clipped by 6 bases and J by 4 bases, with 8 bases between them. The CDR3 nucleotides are TGTGCCAGCAGTGGACTCCCAGATACGCAGTATTTT. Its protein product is CASSGLPDTQYF. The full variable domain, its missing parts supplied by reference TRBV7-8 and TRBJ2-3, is GAGVSQSPRYKVAKRGQDVALRCDPISGHVSLFWYQQALGQGPEFLTYFQNEAQLDKSGLPSDRFFAERPEGSVSTLKIQRTQQEDSAVYLCASSGLPDTQYFGPGTRLTVL.

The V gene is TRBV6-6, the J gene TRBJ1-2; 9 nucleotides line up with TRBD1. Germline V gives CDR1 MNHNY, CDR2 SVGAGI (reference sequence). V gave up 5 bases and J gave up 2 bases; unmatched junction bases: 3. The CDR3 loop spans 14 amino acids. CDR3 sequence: CASSGDRANYGYTF. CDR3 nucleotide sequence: TGTGCCAGCAGTGGGGACAGGGCCAACTATGGCTACACCTTC.

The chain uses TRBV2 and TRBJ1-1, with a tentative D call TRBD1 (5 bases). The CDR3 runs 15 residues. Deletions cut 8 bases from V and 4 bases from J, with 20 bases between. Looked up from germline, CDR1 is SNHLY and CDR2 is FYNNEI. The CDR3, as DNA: TGTGCCAGCGGCAGACCGGATGGGGCTGGCACTGAAGCTTTCTTT. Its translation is CASGRPDGAGTEAFF.

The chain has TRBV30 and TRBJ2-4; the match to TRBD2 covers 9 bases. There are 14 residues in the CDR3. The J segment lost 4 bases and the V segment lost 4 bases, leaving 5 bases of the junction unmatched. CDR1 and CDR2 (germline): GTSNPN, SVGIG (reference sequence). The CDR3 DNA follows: TGTGCCTGGAACCCTAGCGGGGCGAAAAACATTCAGTACTTC. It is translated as CAWNPSGAKNIQYF.

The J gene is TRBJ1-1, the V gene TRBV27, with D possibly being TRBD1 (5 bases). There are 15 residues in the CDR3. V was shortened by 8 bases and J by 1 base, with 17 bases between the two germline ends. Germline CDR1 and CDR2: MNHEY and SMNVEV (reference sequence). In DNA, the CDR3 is TGTGCCAGCGGATTCGCGGGACTCTCGAACACTGAAGCTTTCTTT. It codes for CASGFAGLSNTEAFF.

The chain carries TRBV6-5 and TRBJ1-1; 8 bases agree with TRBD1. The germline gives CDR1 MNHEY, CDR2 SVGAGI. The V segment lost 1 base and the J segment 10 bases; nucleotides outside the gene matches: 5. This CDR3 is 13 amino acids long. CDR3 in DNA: TGTGCCAGCAGTTACTACAGGGGGGAGAGAGCTTTCTTT. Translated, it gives CASSYYRGERAFF.

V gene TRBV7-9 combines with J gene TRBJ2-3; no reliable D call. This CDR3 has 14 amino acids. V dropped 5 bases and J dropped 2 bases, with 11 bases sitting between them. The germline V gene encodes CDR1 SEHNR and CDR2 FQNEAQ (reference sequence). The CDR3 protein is CASSPRMYTDTQYF. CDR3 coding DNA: TGTGCCAGCAGCCCTAGGATGTACACAGATACGCAGTATTTT.